One sample yielded the 6 T cell receptor beta chains listed below, sequenced in a study of OX40 agonist ivuxolimab in advanced cancers. Method: immunoSEQ multiplex PCR; TCRdb's copy keeps in-frame clones and lacks some. The top ten clones hold roughly 8% of a sample with about 75,000 clones, about 86% of them seen once. Here the sequenced sample was CD4+ or CD8+ T cells sorted from blood, taken in a trial of the OX40 agonist ivuxolimab. The receptors come from an adult with an advanced solid tumor such as melanoma, head and neck, liver or kidney cancer.

The V gene is TRBV20-1, the J gene TRBJ1-1; D not certain. The CDR3 spans 8 residues. Germline V gene sequence: CDR1 DFQATT, CDR2 SNEGSKA (reference sequence). Trimming shortened V by 5 bases and J by 11 bases, and 6 bases separated the two germline ends. For the CDR3, the DNA is TGCAGTGCTGTTGACGCTTTCTTT. Its protein product is CSAVDAFF.

The V and J genes are TRBV2 and TRBJ2-1; TRBD2 might be the D (5 bases). This CDR3 region has 15 residues. Trimming removed 6 bases from V and 0 bases from J, with 12 bases in between. Germline V gene sequence: CDR1 SNHLY, CDR2 FYNNEI. The CDR3 reads CASSLKRSSYNEQFF. DNA of the CDR3: TGTGCCAGCAGCCTAAAGCGGTCCTCCTACAATGAGCAGTTCTTC.

This CDR3 reads CASSLGGREGEQFF. The CDR3, as DNA: TGTGCCAGCAGCCTGGGGGGGAGAGAGGGTGAGCAGTTCTTC. The chain has TRBV9 and TRBJ2-1; 7 bases are shared with TRBD2. The germline V gene encodes CDR1 SGDLS and CDR2 YYNGEE. The junction had 10 bases not matched to a gene; V was cut back by 4 bases and J by 9 bases. CDR3 size: 14 residues.

V usage is TRBV6-5 and J usage is TRBJ1-1; D gene uncertain. Germline values: CDR1 MNHEY, CDR2 SVGAGI. CDR3 length equals 14 residues. V was clipped by 3 bases and J by 3 bases, with 11 bases between them. The CDR3 coding sequence is TGTGCCAGCAGTTATGTCGGGTTGGACACTGAAGCTTTCTTT. It translates to CASSYVGLDTEAFF.

This rearrangement joins TRBV28 to TRBJ1-5; TRBD1 matches at 7 bases. Trimming at V came to 4 bases and at J to 8 bases, leaving 2 bases not matched to a gene. This CDR3 spans 12 amino acids. Per germline, CDR1 MDHEN and CDR2 SYDVKM. This CDR3 reads CASSSGQKPQHF. The CDR3 nucleotides read TGTGCCAGCAGTTCGGGACAGAAGCCCCAGCATTTT.

This rearrangement joins TRBV28 to TRBJ1-1, with D hard to call. The CDR3 sequence is 11 residues long. The germline CDR1 and CDR2 sequences are MDHEN and SYDVKM. Between the trimmed V and J ends, which lost 3 bases and 6 bases, there was a span of 5 bases. The CDR3 here is CASSLAAEAFF. CDR3 in DNA: TGTGCCAGCAGTTTGGCAGCTGAAGCTTTCTTT.